The source of this T cell receptor (beta chain) is a study of blood T cells in healthy people across ages (dated by TCRdb to the mid-2010s). Regarding the complete study: In model experiments, template switching captured about one uniquely barcoded TCR beta cDNA molecule for every two T cells. For two donors (one aged 18 to 29 and one aged 80 or older), the study analyzed two additional independent replicas of 1 million unique cDNA reads from the same blood draw. Age-related changes in TCR beta repertoire diversity were measured in the study by deep sequencing normalized with unique cDNA molecular identifiers. To avoid experimental bias, donors of different ages were spread randomly across the sequencing lanes. Four age groups were formed from the donors: young (average 16 years), middle-aged (less than 40), aged (about 62) and long-lived (approximately 78). The research as a whole found: The CMV infection status of donors was not known, potentially confounding age-related changes in expanded clonotypes. Since profiling was done on bulk unsorted PBMCs, naive and antigen-experienced compartments could not be conclusively compared. As age increased, observed TCR beta diversity per million T cells dropped in a roughly linear way, and a significant reduction was already evident by age 40. Observed TCR beta diversity correlated strongly with the percentage of naive T cells measured by flow cytometry. Estimates of total diversity based on one million sequenced T cells were regarded as lower bounds and as underestimates. Compared with the aged group, more naive CD4+ T cells, fewer expanded clones and increased TCR diversity were shown by the long-lived group, suggesting age selection.

With regard to this clonotype: Its antigen is not yet known. Base-call qualities are not available, and no considerably larger clone is one nucleotide away.

CDR1 and CDR2, looked up from the germline V gene (reference sequence), are DFQATT and SNEGSKA. V loses 3 bases at its end and J loses 0 bases; junction bases beyond the gene matches: 8. From cysteine to phenylalanine, the CDR3 is 16 amino acids long. Only the CDR3 DNA is retained, 48 bases long and in frame from the first base. The donors were some 36 Caucasian individuals from Russia, aged 6 to 90 years, who were systemically healthy. Each donor gave around 9.5 milliliters of peripheral blood, collected into EDTA-treated Vacutainer tubes. Ficoll-Paque density-gradient centrifugation was used to isolate PBMCs, with at least 6 million obtained per sample. Trizol reagent was used to extract total RNA from PBMCs, with at least 6 micrograms per sample. For every donor, flow cytometry on a PBMC aliquot measured the percentage of naive CD45RAhigh/CD27high T cells. Library prep was done by 5' RACE. Sequencing relied on an Illumina HiSeq 2500. A second about 6 to 11 cycle PCR used a sample-barcoded 5' primer and a J-beta primer mix. A unique molecular identifier was introduced onto each TCR beta cDNA molecule by a template-switch 5' adaptor carrying 12 random nucleotides. Each sample yielded at least 3 million CDR3-containing paired-end reads. The Mint cDNA synthesis kit, primed by a TRBC-specific oligonucleotide, was used to synthesize first-strand cDNA from all RNA. Following uracil-DNA glycosylase treatment, a first 18-cycle PCR with universal primers M1SS and BC2_uni_R was performed on all cDNA. The published analysis was carried out like this. For normalization, 1 million high-quality reads were randomly selected from each sample, with every read carrying a distinct molecular identifier. Instead of being binned into consensus sequences, reads that shared molecular identifiers were thrown out. MiTCR, run with a Q25 quality threshold and the strictest error-elimination algorithm, handled CDR3 identification, clonotype clustering and error correction. A nonparametric unseen species model with Euler transformation was used to estimate lower-bound total TCR beta diversity. The public reads were reprocessed in TCRdb via fastp at Q25 and MiXCR, keeping in-frame beta chains. Records with the same CDR3 protein are collapsed into one entry carrying the most frequent genes and DNA. In this record, the V and J calls reflect TCRdb's handling and not the investigators' own analysis. A total of 910,000 or so distinct CDR3 sequences appear in this sample, roughly 51% of them only once. In total, the top ten clones hold about 20% of the sample.

The material sequenced was blood. This clonotype was obtained from a woman aged 55-70 years in good health. The receptor chain draws on TRBV20-1 and TRBJ2-3; TRBD2 fits 8 bases in the junction. Here is the DNA: TGCAGTGCTAGTAACCCTAGCGGGTCAAGCACAGATACGCAGTATTTT. It is translated as CSASNPSGSSTDTQYF.